These 20 T cell receptor beta chains share one sample of origin, sequenced in a study of shared clonotypes between healthy human individuals. Profiling relied on immunoSEQ multiplex PCR, and the TCRdb table lists in-frame clones only, not all of them. The sample lists about 800,000 clones; 96% were seen once. Selected positively for CCR7 and CD45RO-negative, naive CD8 cells excluded terminally differentiated effector memory CD45RA+ cells. Sequencing used naive CD8+ T cells sorted from blood. The source is a young man in good health.

The chain links TRBV28 to TRBJ2-7, with a tentative D call TRBD1 (6 bases). Trimming took 6 bases from V and 3 from J, leaving 21 bases between them. Germline V gene sequence: CDR1 MDHEN, CDR2 SYDVKM. There are 16 residues in the CDR3. The CDR3 reads CASSITTGTHIYEQYF. The CDR3 bases are TGTGCCAGCAGCATAACGACCGGGACACACATCTACGAGCAGTACTTC.

The V call is TRBV7-2, the J call TRBJ2-1; the match to TRBD2 covers 10 bases. The CDR3 extends over 16 amino acids. The germline V gene has CDR1 SGHTA and CDR2 FQGNSA. Unmatched junction bases numbered 4, after V lost 5 bases and J lost 0 bases. The CDR3 is CASSPRLAGSYNEQFF. In DNA form, the CDR3 reads TGTGCCAGCAGCCCGAGACTAGCGGGCTCCTACAATGAGCAGTTCTTC.

The rearrangement uses TRBV7-2 and TRBJ1-1, with unresolved D. The CDR3 extends over 15 amino acids. Germline V lookup: CDR1 SGHTA, CDR2 FQGNSA. V was pared by 5 bases and J by 0 bases, with 13 bases between. The CDR3 is CASSPTLAMNTEAFF. In nucleotides, the CDR3 is TGTGCCAGCAGCCCCACCCTCGCGATGAACACTGAAGCTTTCTTT.

V gene TRBV19 combines with J gene TRBJ2-5, with D uncertain. CDR1 and CDR2 (germline): LNHDA, SQIVND (reference sequence). The CDR3 has 16 residues. Trimming pared 5 bases from V and 1 base from J, leaving 17 bases between. As DNA, the CDR3 is TGTGCCAGTAGTCGAGTTAGCACCTTCAGCCAAGAGACCCAGTACTTC. Its translation: CASSRVSTFSQETQYF. The variable domain in full, completed from reference TRBV19 and TRBJ2-5, reads DGGITQSPKYLFRKEGQNVTLSCEQNLNHDAMYWYRQDPGQGLRLIYYSQIVNDFQKGDIAEGYSVSREKKESFPLTVTSAQKNPTAFYLCASSRVSTFSQETQYFGPGTRLLVL.

The chain uses TRBV4-1 and TRBJ1-4; D is unresolved. The CDR3 spans 14 residues. V was pared by 5 bases and J by 6 bases, with 13 bases between. Germline values: CDR1 MGHRA, CDR2 YSYEKL. CDR3 nucleotides: TGCGCCAGCAGCTCCCACAAGGGCGATGAAAAACTGTTTTTT. The encoded protein is CASSSHKGDEKLFF.

The gene calls are TRBV5-6 and TRBJ2-5, with a weak D call TRBD1 (5 bases). CDR1 is SGHDT and CDR2 is YYEEEE in the germline V gene. The CDR3 covers 15 residues. V dropped 0 bases and J dropped 1 base, with 10 bases sitting between them. CDR3 bases: TGTGCCAGCAGCTTGGCCCCCGACAGCCAAGAGACCCAGTACTTC. It codes for CASSLAPDSQETQYF.

J is TRBJ2-1 and V is TRBV9; D could derive from TRBD1 or TRBD2 (5 bases each). V lost 0 bases and J lost 8, with 9 bases in between. Germline V gives CDR1 SGDLS, CDR2 YYNGEE. The CDR3 length is 13 residues. In DNA form, the CDR3 reads TGTGCCAGCAGCGTAGGAGGGGCCCATGAGCAGTTCTTC. It translates to CASSVGGAHEQFF.

This clone was seen a few times. The chain recombines TRBV28 with TRBJ2-5; 8 bases line up with TRBD2. The CDR3 has 14 amino acids. After removal of 8 bases from V and 5 bases from J, the junction contained 10 bases not matched to a gene. CDR1 is MDHEN and CDR2 is SYDVKM in the germline V gene. CDR3 protein: CASEEVRGRETQYF. The CDR3 nucleotides are TGTGCCAGCGAAGAGGTGCGCGGGAGGGAGACCCAGTACTTC.

The chain joins TRBV6-6 to TRBJ1-3; unclear D gene. CDR1 is MNHNY, CDR2 SVGAGI, per germline (reference sequence). Trimming pared 3 bases from V and 0 bases from J, leaving 6 bases between. The CDR3 runs 14 residues. CDR3 region: CASSYSGSGNTIYF. The CDR3 DNA sequence: TGTGCCAGCAGTTATTCCGGCTCTGGAAACACCATATATTTT.

The rearrangement joins TRBV7-9 to TRBJ2-7, with a weak D call TRBD2 (6 bases). Trimming took 5 bases from V and 2 from J, leaving 13 bases between them. This CDR3 has 14 amino acids. Germline CDR1 reads SEHNR; CDR2 reads FQNEAQ (reference sequence). CDR3 in amino acids: CASSDGDLTYEQYF. The CDR3 bases are TGTGCCAGCAGCGATGGGGACTTAACCTACGAGCAGTACTTC.

J is TRBJ2-2 and V is TRBV7-3; D assignment may be TRBD1 or TRBD2 (5 bases each). Germline loops: CDR1 SGHTA, CDR2 FQGTGA. The V end was cut by 5 bases, the J end by 6 bases, with 16 bases between. The CDR3 extends over 15 amino acids. CDR3 sequence: CASSPGTAEAGELFF. The DNA of the CDR3 is TGTGCCAGCAGCCCCGGGACCGCAGAGGCCGGGGAGCTGTTTTTT.

V is TRBV27 and J is TRBJ2-7; TRBD1 matches 10 bases. V shed 5 bases and J 7 bases; nucleotides not matched to a gene: 8. Germline V gene data show CDR1 as MNHEY and CDR2 as SMNVEV (reference sequence). The CDR3 spans 14 residues. CDR3 coding DNA: TGTGCCAGCAGTGTCGGGACAGGGGTTGGGGAGCAGTACTTC. Its translation: CASSVGTGVGEQYF.

V gene TRBV6-5 combines with J gene TRBJ1-1; 8 bases line up with TRBD1. V trimming: 0 bases; J trimming: 6 bases; junction bases outside the gene matches: 3. The CDR3 extends over 14 amino acids. Germline lookup yields CDR1 MNHEY and CDR2 SVGAGI. CDR3 region: CASSYSGRGPEAFF. The CDR3, as DNA: TGTGCCAGCAGTTACTCGGGCAGGGGGCCTGAAGCTTTCTTT.

The V and J genes are TRBV27 and TRBJ2-7, with 8 positions matching TRBD2. The CDR3 sequence is 14 residues long. Germline CDR1 reads MNHEY; CDR2 reads SMNVEV (reference sequence). Losses at the gene ends were 6 bases for V and 3 bases for J; bases not matched to a gene: 7. The CDR3 DNA reads as TGTGCCAGCAGGCCGGGAGGGTTGTACTACGAGCAGTACTTC. Its protein is CASRPGGLYYEQYF.

This chain connects TRBV7-9 to TRBJ1-5, with a possible D match to TRBD1 (6 bases). The germline V and J ends were trimmed by 6 bases and 1 base, with 13 bases remaining between them. Germline V gene data show CDR1 as SEHNR and CDR2 as FQNEAQ (reference sequence). The CDR3 loop spans 15 amino acids. CDR3 in amino acids: CASSPRGGSNQPQHF. In nucleotides, the CDR3 is TGTGCCAGCAGTCCCCGAGGGGGGAGCAATCAGCCCCAGCATTTT.

This rearrangement joins TRBV29-1 to TRBJ1-1, with D perhaps matching TRBD1 (6 bases). CDR1 SQVTM and CDR2 ANQGSEA come from the germline V gene. Trimming stripped 7 bases from V and 10 bases from J, with 13 bases between. The CDR3 sequence is 10 residues long. This CDR3 is CSGWGQGAFF. Here the CDR3 DNA reads TGCAGCGGGTGGGGGCAGGGAGCTTTCTTT.

V gene TRBV9 combines with J gene TRBJ2-1; D may correspond to TRBD1 or TRBD2 (5 bases each). The germline gives CDR1 SGDLS, CDR2 YYNGEE. V was pared by 2 bases and J by 0 bases, with 21 bases between. The CDR3 has 19 residues. CDR3: CASSVREGATQSSYNEQFF. In DNA form, the CDR3 reads TGTGCCAGCAGCGTGAGGGAAGGGGCCACCCAAAGCTCCTACAATGAGCAGTTCTTC.

This chain links TRBV5-1 with TRBJ2-1; the D gene is possibly TRBD2 (6 bases). The V end lost 0 bases, the J end lost 0 bases, and 10 bases lay between the germline ends. The CDR3 totals 16 residues. Germline lookup yields CDR1 SGHRS and CDR2 YFSETQ. The CDR3 spells CASSLGDSLSYNEQFF. CDR3 in DNA: TGCGCCAGCAGCTTGGGGGACTCGCTCTCCTACAATGAGCAGTTCTTC. The variable domain in full, with the rest retrieved from reference TRBV5-1 and TRBJ2-1, is KAGVTQTPRYLIKTRGQQVTLSCSPISGHRSVSWYQQTPGQGLQFLFEYFSETQRNKGNFPGRFSGRQFSNSRSEMNVSTLELGDSALYLCASSLGDSLSYNEQFFGPGTRLTVL.

This rearrangement joins TRBV28 to TRBJ2-3; 9 nucleotides agree with TRBD1. This CDR3 comprises 15 residues. Germline values: CDR1 MDHEN, CDR2 SYDVKM. The trim removed 4 bases at V and 2 bases at J, leaving 4 bases unmatched. CDR3 coding DNA: TGTGCCAGCAGTTACGGGGACAGGGCCACAGATACGCAGTATTTT. Translation: CASSYGDRATDTQYF.

The chain has TRBV27 and TRBJ2-1, with TRBD2 matching over 11 bases. The germline CDR1 and CDR2 sequences are MNHEY and SMNVEV (reference sequence). The CDR3 extends over 18 amino acids. V was pared by 6 bases and J by 5 bases, with 15 bases of the junction left unmatched. Here the CDR3 reads CASSQTSGRSYLNNEQFF. The CDR3 coding sequence is TGTGCCAGCAGCCAAACTAGCGGGAGATCATATCTTAACAATGAGCAGTTCTTC.